This is a list of T cell receptor beta chains from one sample in a study of blood T cell repertoires in COVID-19. The assay was immunoSEQ multiplex PCR, and TCRdb's table has in-frame clones only and misses some. This table has approximately 250,000 clones, 80% to 90% appearing once. Sequenced input: peripheral blood. All receptors come from a man under 40 who had recovered from COVID-19. Each CDR3 is given with its conserved first and last residue. Each record gives: clone size, V gene, J gene, D gene, CDR3 protein, CDR3 DNA. A D gene is named only where the DNA matches it firmly. Clone size is stated in some rows and not others, as once, few, many or a class when expanded.

>NA|TRBV10-3|TRBJ2-7|TRBD1
CAITEDRGDEQYF
TGTGCCATCACGGAGGACAGGGGGGACGAGCAGTACTTC
>NA|TRBV23-1|TRBJ2-3|NA
CASSHTSTDTQYF
TGCGCCAGCAGTCATACTAGCACAGATACGCAGTATTTT
>NA|TRBV29-1|TRBJ1-2|NA
CSVSGGTWGYGYTF
TGCAGCGTCTCAGGCGGGACCTGGGGCTATGGCTACACCTTC
>few|TRBV5-4|TRBJ2-3|NA
CASSPLRGESTDTQYF
TGTGCCAGCAGCCCTTTGCGGGGCGAAAGCACAGATACGCAGTATTTT
>once|TRBV4-2|TRBJ1-2|TRBD1
CASSRPRTGSYYGYTF
TGTGCCAGCAGCCGCCCTCGGACAGGGTCCTACTATGGCTACACCTTC
>NA|TRBV19|TRBJ1-6|NA
CASQTRTLIYNSPLHF
TGTGCCAGTCAGACTCGTACCCTGATCTATAATTCACCCCTCCACTTT
>NA|TRBV5-1|TRBJ2-2|TRBD1
CASSSGTGSGELFF
TGCGCCAGCAGCTCCGGGACAGGGTCCGGGGAGCTGTTTTTT
>NA|TRBV2|TRBJ1-1|NA
CASRALNNMGAEAFF
TGTGCCAGCAGGGCCTTGAACAACATGGGCGCTGAAGCTTTCTTT
>NA|TRBV9|TRBJ2-2|TRBD1
CASSVFQGAPDTGELFF
TGTGCCAGCAGCGTTTTTCAGGGGGCGCCGGACACCGGGGAGCTGTTTTTT
>NA|TRBV6-6|TRBJ2-4|NA
CASSRLQGRYGNIQYF
TGTGCCAGCAGTCGTTTACAGGGGAGGTACGGAAACATTCAGTACTTC
>NA|TRBV5-6|TRBJ2-7|TRBD2
CASRRDYRGHEQYF
TGTGCCAGCAGGAGGGACTACCGGGGCCACGAGCAGTACTTC
>NA|TRBV11-2|TRBJ2-2|NA
CASSGQGYTGELFF
TGTGCCAGCAGCGGGCAGGGGTACACCGGGGAGCTGTTTTTT
>NA|TRBV29-1|TRBJ1-2|NA
CSVLNTGQLFLGYTF
TGCAGCGTCCTGAATACGGGACAATTGTTTCTAGGCTACACCTTC
>NA|TRBV7-9|TRBJ1-1|NA
CASSLSGRGNTEAFF
TGTGCCAGCAGCTTATCGGGCAGGGGAAACACTGAAGCTTTCTTT
>NA|TRBV5-1|TRBJ2-5|TRBD1
CASYLGQSQETQYF
TGCGCCAGTTACCTGGGACAGAGCCAAGAGACCCAGTACTTC
>NA|TRBV2|TRBJ2-3|TRBD2
CASSRPTSGGDPVPTDTQYF
TGTGCCAGCAGCCGCCCGACTAGCGGGGGGGACCCGGTCCCCACAGATACGCAGTATTTT
>few|TRBV18|TRBJ1-1|NA
CASSQQGNTEAFF
TGTGCCAGCTCTCAACAGGGGAACACTGAAGCTTTCTTT
>NA|TRBV19|TRBJ2-3|TRBD1
CASSIDWAGGAGTDTQYF
TGTGCCAGTAGTATAGATTGGGCAGGGGGCGCCGGCACAGATACGCAGTATTTT
>few|TRBV6-5|TRBJ1-5|NA
CASSYSINQPQHF
TGTGCCAGCAGTTATTCAATCAATCAGCCCCAGCATTTT
>NA|TRBV10-1|TRBJ2-7|NA
CASSESGASYEQYF
TGCGCCAGCAGTGAGTCGGGGGCCTCCTACGAGCAGTACTTC
>NA|TRBV3-1/TRBV3-2|TRBJ1-2|NA
CASSQDTPDYGYTF
TGTGCCAGCAGCCAAGATACGCCAGACTATGGCTACACCTTC
>NA|TRBV4-1|TRBJ2-5|NA
CASSRAGGGGQETQYF
TGCGCCAGCAGCCGTGCCGGAGGTGGAGGACAAGAGACCCAGTACTTC
>NA|TRBV5-4|TRBJ1-2|TRBD1
CASSLGYHRGVGYTF
TGTGCCAGCAGCTTGGGCTACCACAGGGGGGTTGGCTACACCTTC
>NA|TRBV18|TRBJ2-7|TRBD1
CASSRDRATYEQYF
TGTGCCAGCTCGCGGGACAGGGCAACCTACGAGCAGTACTTC
>NA|TRBV5-1|TRBJ1-4|NA
CASSPRESANEKLFF
TGCGCCAGCAGCCCCAGAGAGAGCGCTAATGAAAAACTGTTTTTT
>NA|TRBV5-1|TRBJ2-7|NA
CASSLAMDSQSHYEQYF
TGCGCCAGCAGCTTGGCTATGGACTCCCAATCCCACTACGAGCAGTACTTC
>once|TRBV4-3|TRBJ1-2|NA
CASSQDAGYGYTF
TGCGCCAGCAGCCAAGATGCCGGCTATGGCTACACCTTC
>NA|TRBV5-1|TRBJ2-7|NA
CASSLNPSVPHGLEQYF
TGCGCCAGCAGCCTAAACCCTAGCGTACCCCACGGTCTCGAGCAGTACTTC
>many|TRBV9|TRBJ1-3|TRBD1
CASSVADRPGNTIYF
TGTGCCAGCAGCGTAGCGGACAGGCCAGGAAACACCATATATTTT
>NA|TRBV9|TRBJ1-2|NA
CASSVALPFVGYTF
TGTGCCAGCAGCGTGGCCTTACCCTTTGTAGGCTACACCTTC
>NA|TRBV24-1|TRBJ1-1|NA
CATSGHREGNTEAFF
TGTGCCACCAGTGGTCACAGGGAAGGGAACACTGAAGCTTTCTTT
>NA|TRBV10-1|TRBJ1-6|TRBD1
CASALDREDSPLHF
TGCGCCAGCGCCTTAGACAGGGAGGATTCACCCCTCCACTTT
>NA|TRBV9|TRBJ2-2|TRBD2
CASKASGAFNTGELFF
TGTGCCTCAAAGGCTAGCGGGGCTTTTAACACCGGGGAGCTGTTTTTT
>few|TRBV5-4|TRBJ1-1|NA
CASSPVGSWDTEAFF
TGTGCCAGCAGCCCCGTGGGTAGCTGGGACACTGAAGCTTTCTTT
>NA|TRBV6-5|TRBJ1-2|TRBD1
CASRRDRVTYGYTF
TGTGCCAGCAGAAGGGACAGGGTGACCTATGGCTACACCTTC